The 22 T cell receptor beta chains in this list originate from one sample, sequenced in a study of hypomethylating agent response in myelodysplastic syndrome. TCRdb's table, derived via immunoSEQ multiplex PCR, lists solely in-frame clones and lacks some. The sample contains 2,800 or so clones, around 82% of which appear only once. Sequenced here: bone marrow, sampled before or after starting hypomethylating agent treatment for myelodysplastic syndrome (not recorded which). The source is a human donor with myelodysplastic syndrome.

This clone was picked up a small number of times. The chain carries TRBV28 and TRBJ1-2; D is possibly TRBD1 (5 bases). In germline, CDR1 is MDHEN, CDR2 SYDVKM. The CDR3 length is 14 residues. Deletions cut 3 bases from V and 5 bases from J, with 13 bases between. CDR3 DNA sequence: TGTGCCAGCAGTTTTACTCAGGGAGGGTATGGCTACACCTTC. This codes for CASSFTQGGYGYTF.

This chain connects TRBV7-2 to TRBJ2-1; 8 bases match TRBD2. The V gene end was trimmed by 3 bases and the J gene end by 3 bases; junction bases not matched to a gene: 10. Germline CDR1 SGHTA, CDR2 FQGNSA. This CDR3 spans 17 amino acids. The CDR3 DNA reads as TGTGCCAGCAGCTTCCTGCATGGGGCGGGGGGCTACAATGAGCAGTTCTTC. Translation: CASSFLHGAGGYNEQFF.

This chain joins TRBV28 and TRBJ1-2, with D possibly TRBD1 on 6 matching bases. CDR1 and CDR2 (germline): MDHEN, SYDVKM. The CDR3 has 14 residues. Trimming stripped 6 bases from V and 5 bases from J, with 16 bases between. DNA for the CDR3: TGTGCCAGCAGAGGTTGGGGGCCAAATTATGGCTACACCTTC. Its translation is CASRGWGPNYGYTF.

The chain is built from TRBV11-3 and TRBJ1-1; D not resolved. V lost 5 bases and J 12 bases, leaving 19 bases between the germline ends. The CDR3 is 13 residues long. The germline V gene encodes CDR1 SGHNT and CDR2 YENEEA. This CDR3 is CASSGLSAEKSFF. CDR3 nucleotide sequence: TGTGCCAGCAGCGGCCTCTCGGCAGAAAAATCTTTCTTT.

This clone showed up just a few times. The CDR3, as DNA: TGTGCCAGCTACGGGACAGGGGAAGAGGCTTTCTTT. It codes for CASYGTGEEAFF. This rearrangement joins TRBV6-5 to TRBJ1-1, with 10 positions matching TRBD1. The CDR3 is 12 amino acids. The V gene's germline CDR1 is MNHEY and CDR2 SVGAGI. Trimming removed 8 bases from V and 11 bases from J; junction bases left unmatched: 8.

The CDR3 spells CASSLHQEGGNEQFF. In DNA, the CDR3 is TGTGCCAGCAGTTTGCACCAGGAGGGTGGCAATGAGCAGTTCTTC. This rearrangement joins TRBV28 to TRBJ2-1, with a weak D call TRBD2 (6 bases). Germline CDR1 and CDR2: MDHEN and SYDVKM. Trimming removed 3 bases at V and 6 bases at J, with 15 bases between. The CDR3 runs to 15 residues.

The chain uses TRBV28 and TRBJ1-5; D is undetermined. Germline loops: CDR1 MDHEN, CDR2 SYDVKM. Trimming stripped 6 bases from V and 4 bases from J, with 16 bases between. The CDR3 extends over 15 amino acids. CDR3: CASRPIRSGNQPQHF. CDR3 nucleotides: TGTGCCAGCAGGCCTATAAGGTCGGGGAATCAGCCCCAGCATTTT.

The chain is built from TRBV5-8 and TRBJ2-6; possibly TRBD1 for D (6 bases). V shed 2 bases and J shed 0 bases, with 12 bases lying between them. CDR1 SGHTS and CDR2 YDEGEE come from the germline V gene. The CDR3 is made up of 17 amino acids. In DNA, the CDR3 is TGTGCCAGCAGCTTAAACCGGGACAACTCTGGGGCCAACGTCCTGACTTTC. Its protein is CASSLNRDNSGANVLTF.

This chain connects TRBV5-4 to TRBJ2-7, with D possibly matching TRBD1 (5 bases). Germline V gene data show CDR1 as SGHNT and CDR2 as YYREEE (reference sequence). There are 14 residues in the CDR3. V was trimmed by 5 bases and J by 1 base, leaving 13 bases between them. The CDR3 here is CASRDATGSYEQYF. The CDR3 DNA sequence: TGTGCCAGCAGGGACGCAACAGGTTCCTACGAGCAGTACTTC. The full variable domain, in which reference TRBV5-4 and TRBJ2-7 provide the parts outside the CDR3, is ETGVTQSPTHLIKTRGQQVTLRCSSQSGHNTVSWYQQALGQGPQFIFQYYREEENGRGNFPPRFSGLQFPNYSSELNVNALELDDSALYLCASRDATGSYEQYFGPGTRLTVT.

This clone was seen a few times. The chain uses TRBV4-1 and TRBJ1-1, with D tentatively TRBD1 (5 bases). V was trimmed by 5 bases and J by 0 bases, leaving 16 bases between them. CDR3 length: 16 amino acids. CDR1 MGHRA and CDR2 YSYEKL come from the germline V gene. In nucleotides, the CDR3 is TGCGCCAGCAGCGGAGCTGGCAGACAGATGAACACTGAAGCTTTCTTT. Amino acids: CASSGAGRQMNTEAFF.

The CDR3 here is CASSSDPNTGELFF. CDR3 nucleotides: TGCGCCAGCAGCTCCGACCCGAACACCGGGGAGCTGTTTTTT. The chain recombines TRBV5-1 with TRBJ2-2; D remains unclear. The germline V gene encodes CDR1 SGHRS and CDR2 YFSETQ. Trimming shortened V by 3 bases and J by 0 bases, and 6 bases separated the two germline ends. CDR3 length: 14 amino acids.

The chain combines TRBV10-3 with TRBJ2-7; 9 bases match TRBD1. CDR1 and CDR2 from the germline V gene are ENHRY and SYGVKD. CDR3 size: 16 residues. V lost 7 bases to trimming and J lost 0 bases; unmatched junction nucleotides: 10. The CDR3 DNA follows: TGTGCCATCATGGCTCCACCGGGACAGGGCTCCTACGAGCAGTACTTC. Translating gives CAIMAPPGQGSYEQYF.

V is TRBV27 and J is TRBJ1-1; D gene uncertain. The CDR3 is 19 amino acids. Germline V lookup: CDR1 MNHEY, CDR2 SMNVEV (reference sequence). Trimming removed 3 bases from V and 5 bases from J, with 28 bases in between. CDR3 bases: TGTGCCAGCAGTTTTAAAAGGCATGTGCTGGGATTGAACACGACTGAAGCTTTCTTT. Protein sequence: CASSFKRHVLGLNTTEAFF.

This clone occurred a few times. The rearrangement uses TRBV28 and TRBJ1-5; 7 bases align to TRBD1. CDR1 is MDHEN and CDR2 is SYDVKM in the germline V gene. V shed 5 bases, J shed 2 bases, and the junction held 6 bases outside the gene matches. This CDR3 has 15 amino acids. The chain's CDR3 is CASSARGRGNQPQHF. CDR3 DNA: TGTGCCAGCAGTGCGAGGGGGCGCGGCAATCAGCCCCAGCATTTT.

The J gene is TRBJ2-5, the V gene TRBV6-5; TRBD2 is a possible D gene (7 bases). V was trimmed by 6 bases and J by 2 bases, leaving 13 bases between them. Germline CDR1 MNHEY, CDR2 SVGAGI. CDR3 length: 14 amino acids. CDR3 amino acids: CASRWRGGQETQYF. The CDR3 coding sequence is TGTGCCAGCAGGTGGAGGGGGGGACAAGAGACCCAGTACTTC.

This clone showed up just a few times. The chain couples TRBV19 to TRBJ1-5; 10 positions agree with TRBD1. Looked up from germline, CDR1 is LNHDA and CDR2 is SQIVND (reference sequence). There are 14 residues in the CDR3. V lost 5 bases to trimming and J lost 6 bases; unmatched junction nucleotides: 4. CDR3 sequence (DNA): TGTGCCAGTAGTGGGGGGACAGGGGTTCAGCCCCAGCATTTT. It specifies CASSGGTGVQPQHF. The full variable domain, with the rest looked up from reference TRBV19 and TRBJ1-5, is DGGITQSPKYLFRKEGQNVTLSCEQNLNHDAMYWYRQDPGQGLRLIYYSQIVNDFQKGDIAEGYSVSREKKESFPLTVTSAQKNPTAFYLCASSGGTGVQPQHFGDGTRLSIL.

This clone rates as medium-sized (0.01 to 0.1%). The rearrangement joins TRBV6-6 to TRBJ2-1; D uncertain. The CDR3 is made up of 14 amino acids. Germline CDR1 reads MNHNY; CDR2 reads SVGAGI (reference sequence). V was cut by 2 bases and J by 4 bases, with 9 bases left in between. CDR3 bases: TGTGCCAGCAGTTACAACGGAGCGTACAATGAGCAGTTCTTC. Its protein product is CASSYNGAYNEQFF.

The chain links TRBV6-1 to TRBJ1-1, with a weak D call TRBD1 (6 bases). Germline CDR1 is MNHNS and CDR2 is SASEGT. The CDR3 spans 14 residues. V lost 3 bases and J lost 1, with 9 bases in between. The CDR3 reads CASSETGANTEAFF. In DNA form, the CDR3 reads TGTGCCAGCAGTGAGACAGGAGCGAACACTGAAGCTTTCTTT.

This CDR3 is CASSPGPLINTEAFF. The CDR3 nucleotides read TGTGCCAGCTCACCGGGACCCCTCATCAACACTGAAGCTTTCTTT. This sequence joins TRBV18 and TRBJ1-1; a weak D match, TRBD1 (5 bases). Germline CDR1 reads KGHSH; CDR2 reads LQKENI. The germline V and J ends were trimmed by 3 bases and 2 bases, with 13 bases remaining between them. The CDR3 runs 15 residues.

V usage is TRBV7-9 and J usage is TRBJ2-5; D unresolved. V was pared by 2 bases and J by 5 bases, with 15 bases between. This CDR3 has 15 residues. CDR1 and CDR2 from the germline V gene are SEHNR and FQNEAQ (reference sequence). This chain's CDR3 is CASSLRPGVWETQYF. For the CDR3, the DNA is TGTGCCAGCAGCTTAAGGCCCGGCGTGTGGGAGACCCAGTACTTC.

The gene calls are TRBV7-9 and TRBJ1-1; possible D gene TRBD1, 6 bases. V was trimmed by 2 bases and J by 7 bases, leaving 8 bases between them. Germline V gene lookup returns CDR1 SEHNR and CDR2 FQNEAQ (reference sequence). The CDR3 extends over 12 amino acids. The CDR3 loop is CASSLSQGEAFF. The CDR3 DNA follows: TGTGCCAGCAGCTTATCACAGGGTGAAGCTTTCTTT.

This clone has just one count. CDR3 in DNA: TGTGCCAGTAGTCTCCGACTGGGAGCCACTGAAGCTTTCTTT. This translates into CASSLRLGATEAFF. The chain recombines TRBV19 with TRBJ1-1; D is uncertain. V gave up 5 bases and J gave up 4 bases, with 14 bases separating them. Germline-derived CDR1 and CDR2 are LNHDA and SQIVND (reference sequence). The CDR3 is made up of 14 amino acids.